This T cell receptor (beta chain) emerged from a study of graft-versus-host responses after intestinal transplantation (dated by TCRdb to about 2021). Some background on the complete study: Multivisceral, liver-intestinal, or isolated intestinal transplants were received by the recipients. Donor T cell macrochimerism was defined as a peak of at least 4% donor T cells among recipient peripheral blood mononuclear cells. Rather than being sequenced by the commercial service, samples from three later patients were sequenced in-house on an Illumina MiSeq and processed with MiXCR. Graft-versus-host and host-versus-graft alloreactive T cell clones were tracked in the graft, circulation and bone marrow after intestinal transplantation using bulk TCR-beta CDR3 sequencing. Alloreactive clones were identified by sequencing pre-transplant mixed lymphocyte reaction products and comparing them with unstimulated pre-transplant donor and recipient T cells. The cohort enrolled some 24 intestinal transplant recipients, one of whom was a retransplant, and 3 patients without pretransplant specimens were excluded. Every recipient was given anti-thymocyte globulin induction, then maintenance tacrolimus and steroids for roughly 3 years. What the research found in general, with its limitations: GvH clones were detected in recipient bone marrow, and some of these GvH clones were observed earlier in ileal mucosa or blood, consistent with an intestinal mucosal origin. In the allografts of patients with donor T cell macrochimerism, GvH to HvG T cell clonal ratios were high. Early after transplant, peak levels of circulating GvH clones were found to be associated with declines in HvG clones. The conclusions were limited by the relatively low number and heterogeneity of the intestinal transplant patients.

The sample's time point label, decoded: cells obtained before transplantation from donor or recipient. CD3+CD4+ and CD3+CD8+ populations were FACS-sorted from unstimulated pre-transplant donor and recipient cells taken from spleen or lymph nodes. Relative to germline, V is missing 5 bases and J is missing 9 bases, with 13 bases of the junction outside any gene match. Its CDR3 holds 16 amino acids, cysteine through phenylalanine. The only DNA kept is the CDR3, 48 bases in frame from the first base. According to the germline V gene (reference sequence), CDR1 reads SEHNR and CDR2 reads FQNEAQ. Library preparation used the immunoSEQ multiplex PCR assay. For most patients, genomic DNA was isolated using the Qiagen DNeasy Blood and Tissue Kit and was shipped frozen to Adaptive Biotechnologies for TCR sequencing. For most patients, high-throughput TCR-beta CDR3 sequencing of genomic DNA was performed by Adaptive Biotechnologies. As for the authors' bioinformatics: Adaptive's ImmunoSEQ software was the source of the TCR sequencing data for approximately 18 patients, while a few other patients were processed with MiXCR and VDJtools. To correct CD4 versus CD8 sorting errors, any sequence found in both subsets at a frequency ratio below 5:1 was removed. Because the origin of CDR3 nucleotide sequences shared between donor and recipient could not be assigned, those sequences were removed. To be classed as alloreactive, a clone needed at least 2-fold expansion over unstimulated cells and a minimum CFSE-low frequency of 0.002% (template counts) or 0.001% (read counts). Mappable clones were those detected in sequenced pre-transplant spleen, lymph node, or MLR CFSE-low populations of the donor or recipient. Cumulative frequency of alloreactive clones was calculated as a percentage of all sequences weighted by copy number. TCRdb re-hosts the immuneACCESS table, in-frame sequences only. Its copies lack some clones; in the studies checked, an unresolved V gene accounts for under half of them, and the cause for the rest is not known. Clone size and the V and J calls come from that table; the DNA yielded D and trimming. Present in this sample are 130,000 or so clones, around 94% of which were seen just once. The top ten hold over 0.15% of the sample.

In regard to this clone: Its specific antigen is unknown. No base-level quality is on record; no much larger clone is a single base apart.

Recombination connected TRBV7-9 to TRBJ1-5, with 10 bases aligning to TRBD1. Sequencing used unstimulated CD4+ T cells sorted from spleen or lymph node cells, obtained before intestinal transplant. This sequence originates from a human donor who received an intestinal transplant. The CDR3 sequence is CASSPSGTGVSGPQHF. The DNA is as follows: TGTGCCAGCAGCCCCTCCGGGACAGGGGTGTCGGGGCCCCAGCATTTT.